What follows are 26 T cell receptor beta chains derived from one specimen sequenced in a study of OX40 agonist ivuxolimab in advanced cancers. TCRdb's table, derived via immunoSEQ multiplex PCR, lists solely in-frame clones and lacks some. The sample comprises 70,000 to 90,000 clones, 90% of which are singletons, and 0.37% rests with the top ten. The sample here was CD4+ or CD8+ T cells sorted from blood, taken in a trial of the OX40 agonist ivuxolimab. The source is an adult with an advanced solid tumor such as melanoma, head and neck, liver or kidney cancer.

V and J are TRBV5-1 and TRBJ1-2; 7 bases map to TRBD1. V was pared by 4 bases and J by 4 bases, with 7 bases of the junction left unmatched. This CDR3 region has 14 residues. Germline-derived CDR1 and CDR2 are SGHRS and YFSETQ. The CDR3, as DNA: TGCGCCAGCAGCCCGGACGGACAGGCCTATGGCTACACCTTC. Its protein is CASSPDGQAYGYTF.

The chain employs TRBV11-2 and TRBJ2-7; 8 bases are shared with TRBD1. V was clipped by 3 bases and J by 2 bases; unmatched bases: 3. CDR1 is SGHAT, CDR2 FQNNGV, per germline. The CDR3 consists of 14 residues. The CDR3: CASSFGQGTYEQYF. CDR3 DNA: TGTGCCAGCAGCTTTGGACAGGGAACCTACGAGCAGTACTTC. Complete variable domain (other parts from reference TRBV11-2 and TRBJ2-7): EAGVAQSPRYKIIEKRQSVAFWCNPISGHATLYWYQQILGQGPKLLIQFQNNGVVDDSQLPKDRFSAERLKGVDSTLKIQPAKLEDSAVYLCASSFGQGTYEQYFGPGTRLTVT.

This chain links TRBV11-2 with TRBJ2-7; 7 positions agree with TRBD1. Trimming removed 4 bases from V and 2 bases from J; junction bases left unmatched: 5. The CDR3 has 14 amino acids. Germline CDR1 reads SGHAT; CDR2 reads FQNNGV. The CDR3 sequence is CASSWDSLTYEQYF. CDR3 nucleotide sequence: TGTGCCAGCAGCTGGGACAGCTTAACCTACGAGCAGTACTTC.

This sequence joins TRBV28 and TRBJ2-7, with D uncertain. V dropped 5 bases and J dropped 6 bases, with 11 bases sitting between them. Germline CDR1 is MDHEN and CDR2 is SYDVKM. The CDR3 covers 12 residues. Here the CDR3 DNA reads TGTGCCAGCAGTCCCCAGGTGGTCGAGCAGTACTTC. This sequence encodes CASSPQVVEQYF.

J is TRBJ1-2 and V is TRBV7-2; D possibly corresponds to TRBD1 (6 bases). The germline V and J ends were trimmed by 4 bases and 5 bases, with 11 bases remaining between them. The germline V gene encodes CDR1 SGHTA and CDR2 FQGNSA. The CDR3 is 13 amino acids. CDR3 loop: CASSSGQLYGYTF. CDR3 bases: TGTGCCAGCAGCTCCGGACAGCTTTATGGCTACACCTTC. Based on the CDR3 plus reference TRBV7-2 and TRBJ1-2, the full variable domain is GAGVSQSPSNKVTEKGKDVELRCDPISGHTALYWYRQSLGQGLEFLIYFQGNSAPDKSGLPSDRFSAERTGGSVSTLTIQRTQQEDSAVYLCASSSGQLYGYTFGSGTRLTVV.

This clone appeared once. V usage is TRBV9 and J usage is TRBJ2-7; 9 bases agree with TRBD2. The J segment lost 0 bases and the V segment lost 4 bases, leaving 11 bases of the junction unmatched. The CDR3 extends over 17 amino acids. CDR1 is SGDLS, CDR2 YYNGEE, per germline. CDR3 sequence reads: CASSFSGGPSSSYEQYF. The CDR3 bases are TGTGCCAGCAGCTTCAGCGGGGGGCCTTCTTCCTCCTACGAGCAGTACTTC. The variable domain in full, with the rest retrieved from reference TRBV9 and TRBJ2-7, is DSGVTQTPKHLITATGQRVTLRCSPRSGDLSVYWYQQSLDQGLQFLIQYYNGEERAKGNILERFSAQQFPDLHSELNLSSLELGDSALYFCASSFSGGPSSSYEQYFGPGTRLTVT.

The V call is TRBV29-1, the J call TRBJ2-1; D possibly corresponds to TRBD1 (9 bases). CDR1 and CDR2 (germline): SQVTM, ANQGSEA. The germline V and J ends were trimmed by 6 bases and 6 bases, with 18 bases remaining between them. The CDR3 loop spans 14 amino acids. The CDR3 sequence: CSVTSGQGRNEQFF. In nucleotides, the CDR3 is TGCAGCGTAACTAGCGGACAGGGGCGCAATGAGCAGTTCTTC.

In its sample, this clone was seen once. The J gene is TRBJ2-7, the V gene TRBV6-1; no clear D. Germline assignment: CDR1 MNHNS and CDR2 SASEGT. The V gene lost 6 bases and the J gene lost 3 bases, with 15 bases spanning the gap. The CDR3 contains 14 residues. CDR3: CASRDPGWDYEQYF. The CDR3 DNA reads TGTGCCAGCAGAGATCCTGGATGGGACTACGAGCAGTACTTC.

The CDR3: CASSLSFFGELFF. In DNA, the CDR3 is TGTGCCAGCAGCTTATCCTTTTTCGGGGAGCTGTTTTTT. The chain uses TRBV7-9 and TRBJ2-2; D is undetermined. The V gene lost 2 bases and the J gene lost 7 bases, with 8 bases spanning the gap. Germline-derived CDR1 and CDR2 are SEHNR and FQNEAQ (reference sequence). The CDR3 loop spans 13 amino acids.

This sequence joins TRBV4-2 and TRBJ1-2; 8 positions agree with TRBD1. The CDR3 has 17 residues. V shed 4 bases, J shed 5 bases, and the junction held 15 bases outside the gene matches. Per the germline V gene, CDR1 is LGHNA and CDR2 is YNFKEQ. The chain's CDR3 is CASSPGPTRGQGYGYTF. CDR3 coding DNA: TGTGCCAGCAGCCCCGGCCCCACCAGGGGGCAAGGGTATGGCTACACCTTC.

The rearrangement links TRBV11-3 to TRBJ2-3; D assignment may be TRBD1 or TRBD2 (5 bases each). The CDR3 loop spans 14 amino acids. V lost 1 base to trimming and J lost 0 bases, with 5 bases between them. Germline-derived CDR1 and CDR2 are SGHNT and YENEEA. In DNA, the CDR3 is TGTGCCAGCAGCTTAGGGGGGAGCACAGATACGCAGTATTTT. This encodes CASSLGGSTDTQYF.

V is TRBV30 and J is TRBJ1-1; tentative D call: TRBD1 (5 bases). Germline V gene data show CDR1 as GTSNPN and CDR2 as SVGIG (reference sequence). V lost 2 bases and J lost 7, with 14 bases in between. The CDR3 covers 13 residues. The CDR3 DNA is TGTGCCTGGAGTTGGATCGACAGCGGTGAAGCTTTCTTT. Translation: CAWSWIDSGEAFF. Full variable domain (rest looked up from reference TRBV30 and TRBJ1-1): SQTIHQWPATLVQPVGSPLSLECTVEGTSNPNLYWYRQAAGRGLQLLFYSVGIGQISSEVPQNLSASRPQDRQFILSSKKLLLSDSGFYLCAWSWIDSGEAFFGQGTRLTVV.

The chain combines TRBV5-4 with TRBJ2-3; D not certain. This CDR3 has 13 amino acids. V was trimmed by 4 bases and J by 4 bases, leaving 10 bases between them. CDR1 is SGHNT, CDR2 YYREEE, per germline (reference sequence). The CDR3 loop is CASSQVSPDTQYF. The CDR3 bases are TGTGCCAGCAGCCAAGTCTCCCCAGATACGCAGTATTTT.

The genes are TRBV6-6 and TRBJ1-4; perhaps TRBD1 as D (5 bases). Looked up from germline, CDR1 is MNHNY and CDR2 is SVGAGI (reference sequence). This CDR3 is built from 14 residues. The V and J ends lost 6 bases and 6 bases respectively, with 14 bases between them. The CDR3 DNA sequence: TGTGCCAGCAGACTACTGGTAGGGGATGAAAAACTGTTTTTT. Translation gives CASRLLVGDEKLFF.

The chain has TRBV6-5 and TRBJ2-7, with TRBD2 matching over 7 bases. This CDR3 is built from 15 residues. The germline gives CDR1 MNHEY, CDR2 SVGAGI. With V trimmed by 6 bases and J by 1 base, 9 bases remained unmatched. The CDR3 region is CASRDPSGTSYEQYF. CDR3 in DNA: TGTGCCAGCAGAGATCCTAGCGGAACTTCCTACGAGCAGTACTTC.

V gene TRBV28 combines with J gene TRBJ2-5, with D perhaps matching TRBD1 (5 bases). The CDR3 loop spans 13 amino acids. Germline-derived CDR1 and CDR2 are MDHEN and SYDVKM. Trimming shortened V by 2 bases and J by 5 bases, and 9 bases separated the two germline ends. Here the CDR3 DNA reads TGTGCCAGCAGTTTAGCAGGGTCTGAGACCCAGTACTTC. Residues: CASSLAGSETQYF.

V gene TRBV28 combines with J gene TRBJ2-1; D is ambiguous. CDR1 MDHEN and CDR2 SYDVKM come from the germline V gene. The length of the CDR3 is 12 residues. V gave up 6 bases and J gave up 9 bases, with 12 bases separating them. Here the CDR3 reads CASRSTTVEQFF. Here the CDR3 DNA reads TGTGCCAGCAGATCCACGACCGTTGAGCAGTTCTTC.

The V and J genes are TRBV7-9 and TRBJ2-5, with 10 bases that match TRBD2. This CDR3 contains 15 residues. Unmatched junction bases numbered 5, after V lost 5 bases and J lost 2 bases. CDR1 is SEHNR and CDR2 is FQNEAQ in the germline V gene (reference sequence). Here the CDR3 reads CASSQAGGTQETQYF. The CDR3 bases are TGTGCCAGCAGCCAAGCGGGAGGGACACAAGAGACCCAGTACTTC.

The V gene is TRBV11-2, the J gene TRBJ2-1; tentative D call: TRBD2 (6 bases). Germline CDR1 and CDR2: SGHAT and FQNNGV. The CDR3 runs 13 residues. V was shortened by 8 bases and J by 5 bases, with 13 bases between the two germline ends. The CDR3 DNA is TGTGCCAGCCAAAGAGGCGGGAACAATGAGCAGTTCTTC. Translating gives CASQRGGNNEQFF.

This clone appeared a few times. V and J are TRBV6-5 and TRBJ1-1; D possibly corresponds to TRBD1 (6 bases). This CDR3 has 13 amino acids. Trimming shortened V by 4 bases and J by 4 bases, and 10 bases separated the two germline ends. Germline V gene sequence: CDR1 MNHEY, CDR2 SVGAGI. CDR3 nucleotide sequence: TGTGCCAGCAGTTTTAGGGACACCACTGAAGCTTTCTTT. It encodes CASSFRDTTEAFF.

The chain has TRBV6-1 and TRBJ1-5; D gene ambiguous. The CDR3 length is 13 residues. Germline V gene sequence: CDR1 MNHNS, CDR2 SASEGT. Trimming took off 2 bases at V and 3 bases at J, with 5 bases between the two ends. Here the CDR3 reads CASSEIINQPQHF. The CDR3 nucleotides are TGTGCCAGCAGTGAAATTATCAATCAGCCCCAGCATTTT.

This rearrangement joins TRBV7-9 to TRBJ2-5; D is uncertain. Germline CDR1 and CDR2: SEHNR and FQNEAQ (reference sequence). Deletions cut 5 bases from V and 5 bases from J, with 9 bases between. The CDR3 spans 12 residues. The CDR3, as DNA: TGTGCCAGCAGCGGTGGATACGAGACCCAGTACTTC. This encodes CASSGGYETQYF. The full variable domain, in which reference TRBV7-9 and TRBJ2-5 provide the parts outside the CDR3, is DTGVSQNPRHKITKRGQNVTFRCDPISEHNRLYWYRQTLGQGPEFLTYFQNEAQLEKSRLLSDRFSAERPKGSFSTLEIQRTEQGDSAMYLCASSGGYETQYFGPGTRLLVL.

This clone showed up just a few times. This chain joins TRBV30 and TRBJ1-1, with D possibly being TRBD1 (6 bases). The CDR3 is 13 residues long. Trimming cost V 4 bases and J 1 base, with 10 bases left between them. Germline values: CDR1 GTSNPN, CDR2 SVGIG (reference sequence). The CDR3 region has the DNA TGTGCCTGGAACCCGGGGGCGAACACTGAAGCTTTCTTT. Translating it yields CAWNPGANTEAFF.

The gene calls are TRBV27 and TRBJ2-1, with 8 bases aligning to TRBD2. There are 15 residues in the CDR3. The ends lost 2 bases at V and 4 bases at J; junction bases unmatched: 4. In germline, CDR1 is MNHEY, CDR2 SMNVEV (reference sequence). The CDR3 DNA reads TGTGCCAGCAGTTTAAGTGTAGCGGGGTACAATGAGCAGTTCTTC. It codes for CASSLSVAGYNEQFF.

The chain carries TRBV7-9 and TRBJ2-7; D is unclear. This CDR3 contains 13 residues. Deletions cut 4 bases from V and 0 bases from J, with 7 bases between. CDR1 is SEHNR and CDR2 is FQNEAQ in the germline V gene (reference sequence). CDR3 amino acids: CASSSSGSYEQYF. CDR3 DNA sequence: TGTGCCAGCAGCTCGAGTGGCTCCTACGAGCAGTACTTC.

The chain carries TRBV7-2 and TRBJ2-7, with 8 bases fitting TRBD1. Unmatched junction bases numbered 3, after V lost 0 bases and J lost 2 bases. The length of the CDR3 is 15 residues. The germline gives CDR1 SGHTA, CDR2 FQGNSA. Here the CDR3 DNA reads TGTGCCAGCAGCTTAGCGGCAGGGGGCACCTACGAGCAGTACTTC. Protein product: CASSLAAGGTYEQYF.